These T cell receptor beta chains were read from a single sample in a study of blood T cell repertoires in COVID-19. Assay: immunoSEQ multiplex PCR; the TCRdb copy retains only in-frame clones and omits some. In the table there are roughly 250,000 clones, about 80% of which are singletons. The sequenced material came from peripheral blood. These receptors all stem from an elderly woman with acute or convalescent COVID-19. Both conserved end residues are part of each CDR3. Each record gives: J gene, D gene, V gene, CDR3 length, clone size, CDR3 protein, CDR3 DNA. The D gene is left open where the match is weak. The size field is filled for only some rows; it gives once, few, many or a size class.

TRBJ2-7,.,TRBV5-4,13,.,CASSLDPRYEQYF,TGTGCCAGCAGCTTGGATCCGAGGTACGAGCAGTACTTC
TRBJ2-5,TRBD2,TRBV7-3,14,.,CASSLAGGRETQYF,TGTGCCAGCAGTCTAGCGGGGGGTCGGGAGACCCAGTACTTC
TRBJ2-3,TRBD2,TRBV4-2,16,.,CASSQDRASGGDTQYF,TGTGCCAGCAGCCAAGATAGGGCTAGCGGGGGTGATACGCAGTATTTT
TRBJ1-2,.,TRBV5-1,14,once,CASSLVPGDYGYTF,TGCGCCAGCAGCTTGGTCCCGGGGGACTATGGCTACACCTTC
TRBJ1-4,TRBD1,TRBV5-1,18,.,CASAGGLRDTATNEKLFF,TGCGCCAGCGCAGGGGGCCTAAGGGACACGGCAACTAATGAAAAACTGTTTTTT
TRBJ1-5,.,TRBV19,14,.,CASSIGRGNQPQHF,TGTGCCAGTAGTATAGGCCGGGGCAATCAGCCCCAGCATTTT
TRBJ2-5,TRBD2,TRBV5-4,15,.,CASSPPLAGAETQYF,TGTGCCAGCAGCCCCCCTCTAGCGGGAGCAGAGACCCAGTACTTC
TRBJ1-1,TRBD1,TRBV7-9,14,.,CASSLGQRNTEAFF,TGTGCCAGCAGCTTGGGACAGAGGAACACTGAAGCTTTCTTT
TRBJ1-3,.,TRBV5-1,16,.,CASSLAPGVSGNTIYF,TGCGCCAGCAGCTTAGCCCCGGGGGTATCTGGAAACACCATATATTTT
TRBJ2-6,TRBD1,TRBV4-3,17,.,CASSPGQGSSGANVLTF,TGCGCCAGCAGCCCGGGACAGGGGAGTTCTGGGGCCAACGTCCTGACTTTC
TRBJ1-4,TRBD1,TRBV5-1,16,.,CASSFGTGLRDEKLFF,TGCGCCAGCAGCTTTGGGACAGGGCTACGTGATGAAAAACTGTTTTTT
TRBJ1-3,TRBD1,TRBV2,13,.,CASNPGQSNTIYF,TGTGCCAGCAACCCGGGACAGTCAAACACCATATATTTT
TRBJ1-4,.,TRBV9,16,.,CASSPYVPGRNEKLFF,TGTGCCAGCAGCCCATACGTACCCGGGAGGAATGAAAAACTGTTTTTT
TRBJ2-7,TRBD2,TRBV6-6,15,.,CASSQTSGGIYEQYF,TGTGCCAGCAGCCAGACTAGCGGGGGGATCTACGAGCAGTACTTC
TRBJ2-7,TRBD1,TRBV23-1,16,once,CASSQSRGQGEYEQYF,TGCGCCAGCAGTCAATCCCGGGGACAGGGGGAATACGAGCAGTACTTC
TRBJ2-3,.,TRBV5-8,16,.,CASSFWGGGHTDTQYF,TGTGCCAGCAGCTTCTGGGGCGGGGGACACACAGATACGCAGTATTTT
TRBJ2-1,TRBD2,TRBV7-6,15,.,CASSSSGRSDNEQFF,TGTGCCAGCAGCTCTAGCGGGAGGTCCGACAATGAGCAGTTCTTC
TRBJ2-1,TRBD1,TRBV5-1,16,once,CASSRTGQGSNNEQFF,TGCGCCAGCAGCCGTACCGGACAGGGGAGCAACAATGAGCAGTTCTTC
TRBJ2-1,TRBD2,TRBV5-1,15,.,CASIAGTSGVNEQFF,TGCGCCAGCATCGCCGGGACTAGCGGGGTGAATGAGCAGTTCTTC
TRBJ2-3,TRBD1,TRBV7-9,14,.,CASSLGQVSNTQYF,TGTGCCAGCAGCCTCGGACAGGTTTCAAATACGCAGTATTTT
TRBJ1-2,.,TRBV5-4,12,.,CASSLYPGGYTF,TGTGCCAGCAGCTTGTATCCGGGTGGCTACACCTTC
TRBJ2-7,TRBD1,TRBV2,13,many,CASKETGIYEQYF,TGTGCCAGTAAAGAGACAGGGATCTACGAGCAGTACTTC
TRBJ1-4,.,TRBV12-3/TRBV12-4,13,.,CASGAGARGKLFF,TGTGCAAGCGGGGCAGGGGCGAGGGGAAAACTGTTTTTT
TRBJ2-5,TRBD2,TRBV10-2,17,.,CASSETAPGGPQETQYF,TGCGCCAGCAGTGAGACTGCCCCGGGAGGGCCCCAAGAGACCCAGTACTTC
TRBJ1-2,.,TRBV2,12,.,CARGDRNYGYTF,TGTGCCAGAGGAGACAGGAACTATGGCTACACCTTC
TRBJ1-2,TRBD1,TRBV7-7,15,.,CASSYRGQGNYGYTF,TGTGCTAGCAGCTACCGGGGACAGGGGAACTATGGCTACACCTTC
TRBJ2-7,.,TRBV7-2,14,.,CASSLEQGPYEQYF,TGTGCCAGCAGCTTAGAACAGGGCCCCTACGAGCAGTACTTC
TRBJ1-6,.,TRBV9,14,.,CASSVDPEASPLHF,TGTGCCAGCAGCGTAGATCCGGAGGCTTCACCCCTCCACTTT
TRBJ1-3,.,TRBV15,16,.,CATSRGLGRDGNTIYF,TGTGCCACCAGCAGAGGTCTAGGGCGGGATGGAAACACCATATATTTT
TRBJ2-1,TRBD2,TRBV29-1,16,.,CSVERLAGISYNEQFF,TGCAGCGTTGAAAGGCTAGCGGGTATCTCCTACAATGAGCAGTTCTTC
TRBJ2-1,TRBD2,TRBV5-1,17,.,CASSLASLAGIGDEQFF,TGCGCCAGCAGCTTGGCCTCCCTAGCGGGAATCGGTGATGAGCAGTTCTTC
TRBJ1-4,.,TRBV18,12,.,CASSPRGEKLFF,TGTGCCAGCTCACCTAGAGGTGAAAAACTGTTTTTT
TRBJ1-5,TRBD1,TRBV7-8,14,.,CASSPRQGGQPQHF,TGTGCCAGCAGCCCCCGACAGGGAGGACAGCCCCAGCATTTT
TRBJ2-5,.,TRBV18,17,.,CASSSGLATRSQETQYF,TGTGCCAGCTCGTCCGGACTCGCAACTCGATCCCAAGAGACCCAGTACTTC
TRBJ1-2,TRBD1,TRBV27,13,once,CASSFRQGYGYTF,TGTGCCAGCAGTTTCCGACAGGGCTATGGCTACACCTTC
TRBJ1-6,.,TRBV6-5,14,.,CASKRQDFNSPLHF,TGTGCCAGCAAACGACAGGATTTTAATTCACCCCTCCACTTT
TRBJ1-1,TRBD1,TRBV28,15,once,CASSSSRVGGREAFF,TGTGCCAGCAGTTCAAGCCGGGTAGGGGGCCGAGAAGCTTTCTTT
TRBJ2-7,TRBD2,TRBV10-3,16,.,CAISESSGRGPYEQYF,TGTGCCATCAGTGAGTCTAGCGGGAGGGGCCCCTACGAGCAGTACTTC
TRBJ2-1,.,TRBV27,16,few,CASSLLSNRDYNEQFF,TGTGCCAGCAGTTTATTGTCGAACAGGGATTACAATGAGCAGTTCTTC
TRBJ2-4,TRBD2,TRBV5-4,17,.,CASSLFHLGASGDIQYF,TGTGCCAGCAGCTTGTTCCACCTAGGGGCGAGCGGGGACATTCAGTACTTC
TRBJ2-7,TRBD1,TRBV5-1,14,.,CASSFQGQGYEQYF,TGCGCCAGCAGCTTCCAGGGACAGGGCTACGAGCAGTACTTC
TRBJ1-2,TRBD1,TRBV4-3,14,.,CASSRTGLDYGYTF,TGCGCCAGCAGCAGGACAGGCCTGGACTATGGCTACACCTTC
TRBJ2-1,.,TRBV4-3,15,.,CASSPYRDTYNEQFF,TGCGCCAGCAGCCCCTATCGAGATACCTACAATGAGCAGTTCTTC
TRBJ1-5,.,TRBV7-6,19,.,CASSLTFDGRLIENQPQHF,TGTGCCAGCAGCTTAACCTTCGATGGCAGGCTTATAGAAAATCAGCCCCAGCATTTT
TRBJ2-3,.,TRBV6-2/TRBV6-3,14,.,CASSAMGVTDTQYF,TGTGCCAGCAGCGCGATGGGAGTGACAGATACGCAGTATTTT
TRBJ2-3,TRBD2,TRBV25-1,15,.,CASSSRGGITDTQYF,TGTGCCAGCTCCTCGCGGGGGGGCATCACAGATACGCAGTATTTT
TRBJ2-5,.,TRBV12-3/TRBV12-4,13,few,CASSFSGQETQYF,TGTGCCAGCAGTTTCTCGGGTCAAGAGACCCAGTACTTC
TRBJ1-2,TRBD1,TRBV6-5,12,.,CASSLTGNGYTF,TGTGCCAGCAGTCTGACAGGGAATGGCTACACCTTC
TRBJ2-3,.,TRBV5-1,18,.,CASRLSGVVGTGTDTQYF,TGCGCCAGCAGACTTTCGGGGGTGGTTGGGACCGGCACAGATACGCAGTATTTT
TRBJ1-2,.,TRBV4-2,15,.,CASSQDLAGSIGYTF,TGTGCCAGCAGCCAAGATCTGGCCGGGTCCATTGGCTACACCTTC
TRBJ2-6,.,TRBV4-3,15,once,CASSLDSLGANVLTF,TGCGCCAGCAGCCTCGACAGTCTAGGGGCCAACGTCCTGACTTTC
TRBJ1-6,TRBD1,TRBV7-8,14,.,CASSADRVWSPLHF,TGTGCCAGCAGCGCGGACAGGGTATGGTCACCCCTCCACTTT
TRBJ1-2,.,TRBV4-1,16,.,CASSQDQNRRDRGYTF,TGCGCCAGCAGCCAAGATCAAAACAGGCGGGATCGGGGCTACACCTTC
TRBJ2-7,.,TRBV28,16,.,CASSQGGSGDSYEQYF,TGTGCCAGCAGTCAGGGGGGTAGCGGGGATTCCTACGAGCAGTACTTC